A single sample gave rise to the 14 T cell receptor beta chains below, sequenced in a study of blood T cell repertoires in COVID-19. Data came from immunoSEQ multiplex PCR; TCRdb stores just in-frame clones and leaves some out. Of approximately 250,000 clones in the sample, roughly 90% were seen once. Sequenced material: peripheral blood. These receptors were taken from a young man with active or convalescent COVID-19.

V usage is TRBV4-2 and J usage is TRBJ1-2, with 7 positions matching TRBD1. Per germline, CDR1 LGHNA and CDR2 YNFKEQ. After removal of 0 bases from V and 7 bases from J, the junction contained 5 bases not matched to a gene. The CDR3 runs to 14 residues. The chain's CDR3 is CASSQDRAGGGYTF. CDR3 DNA: TGTGCCAGCAGCCAAGATAGGGCAGGGGGTGGCTACACCTTC.

The chain links TRBV4-2 to TRBJ2-1; 8 bases fit TRBD2. This CDR3 is built from 16 residues. CDR1 and CDR2 from the germline V gene are LGHNA and YNFKEQ. V was clipped by 4 bases and J by 7 bases; unmatched bases: 12. CDR3 sequence: CASSRSSSGGLNEQFF. CDR3 DNA: TGTGCCAGCAGCCGGTCAAGCAGCGGGGGCTTAAATGAGCAGTTCTTC.

This clone was found a few times. V usage is TRBV9 and J usage is TRBJ2-7, with 7 positions matching TRBD2. J was trimmed by 4 bases and V by 0 bases; bases with no gene match: 4. Germline-derived CDR1 and CDR2 are SGDLS and YYNGEE. This CDR3 comprises 14 residues. CDR3 sequence: CASSVASGNYEQYF. CDR3 DNA: TGTGCCAGCAGCGTAGCTAGCGGTAATTACGAGCAGTACTTC.

This rearrangement joins TRBV4-3 to TRBJ1-1; perhaps TRBD1 as D (6 bases). This CDR3 comprises 14 residues. The germline V gene encodes CDR1 LGHNA and CDR2 YSLEER. Trimming took 5 bases from V and 2 from J, leaving 12 bases between them. CDR3 DNA: TGCGCCAGCAGCGCGGACAGAGCCAACACTGAAGCTTTCTTT. This codes for CASSADRANTEAFF.

The chain recombines TRBV10-2 with TRBJ2-2; TRBD2 matches at 10 bases. This CDR3 is built from 19 residues. V was clipped by 8 bases and J by 5 bases; unmatched bases: 20. Germline V lookup: CDR1 WSHSY, CDR2 SAAADI. DNA of the CDR3: TGCGCCAGCCCCGCCGGGGCTAGCGGGGGCCCAATCAGAACCGGGGAGCTGTTTTTT. Translated, it gives CASPAGASGGPIRTGELFF.

The genes are TRBV7-8 and TRBJ2-5; perhaps TRBD2 as D (5 bases). The germline V gene has CDR1 SGHVS and CDR2 FQNEAQ. The CDR3 contains 13 residues. With 3 bases removed from V and 0 bases from J, the gap between germline ends came to 5 bases. The CDR3: CASSFGDQETQYF. The CDR3 nucleotides read TGTGCCAGCAGCTTCGGGGACCAAGAGACCCAGTACTTC.

V and J are TRBV7-8 and TRBJ2-3; TRBD1 aligns across 7 bases. Germline CDR1 and CDR2: SGHVS and FQNEAQ. The ends lost 5 bases at V and 2 bases at J; junction bases unmatched: 7. CDR3 length: 15 amino acids. The CDR3 region is CASSPGTVITDTQYF. The CDR3 region has the DNA TGTGCCAGCAGCCCTGGGACAGTCATCACAGATACGCAGTATTTT. The full variable domain, its missing parts supplied by reference TRBV7-8 and TRBJ2-3, is GAGVSQSPRYKVAKRGQDVALRCDPISGHVSLFWYQQALGQGPEFLTYFQNEAQLDKSGLPSDRFFAERPEGSVSTLKIQRTQQEDSAVYLCASSPGTVITDTQYFGPGTRLTVL.

The chain recombines TRBV10-1 with TRBJ2-7, with D possibly TRBD2 on 5 matching bases. Between the trimmed V and J ends, which lost 6 bases and 3 bases, there was a span of 18 bases. Germline lookup yields CDR1 WNHNN and CDR2 SYGVQD (reference sequence). This CDR3 spans 15 amino acids. DNA of the CDR3: TGCGCCAGCAGGAGGGTCCCGAAATCTCTCTACGAGCAGTACTTC. Amino acid sequence: CASRRVPKSLYEQYF.

This chain connects TRBV3-1 (or the pseudogene TRBV3-2) to TRBJ1-5; D may be TRBD1 (5 bases). The ends were cut back, 3 bases at V and 7 bases at J, with 16 bases in the middle. The CDR3 runs 15 residues. CDR1 is LGHDT, CDR2 YNNKEL, per germline (reference sequence). DNA of the CDR3: TGTGCCAGCAGCCAGACCACCCTTCAGGGACAGCCCCAGCATTTT. Translating it yields CASSQTTLQGQPQHF.

This clone appeared once. The CDR3, as DNA: TGTGCCAGTAGTATCGGGACAGTCCACGAGCAGTACTTC. It specifies CASSIGTVHEQYF. The chain is built from TRBV19 and TRBJ2-7; 7 bases map to TRBD1. Germline values: CDR1 LNHDA, CDR2 SQIVND (reference sequence). Unmatched junction bases numbered 4, after V lost 3 bases and J lost 5 bases. The CDR3 runs to 13 residues.

The chain links TRBV11-2 to TRBJ2-3, with 7 bases fitting TRBD2. Germline values: CDR1 SGHAT, CDR2 FQNNGV. The CDR3 covers 15 residues. The ends lost 2 bases at V and 1 base at J; junction bases unmatched: 3. The DNA of the CDR3 is TGTGCCAGCAGCTTAAGCGGGATACGCACAGATACGCAGTATTTT. Its translation is CASSLSGIRTDTQYF.

The genes are TRBV19 and TRBJ2-1; D possibly corresponds to TRBD1 (6 bases). V shed 6 bases and J shed 9 bases, with 12 bases lying between them. The CDR3 consists of 12 residues. Germline-derived CDR1 and CDR2 are LNHDA and SQIVND (reference sequence). The CDR3 bases are TGTGCCAGTAGCACACAGGGTTTTGAGCAGTTCTTC. It is translated as CASSTQGFEQFF.

This clone was seen a few times. The chain links TRBV11-3 to TRBJ1-5, with D possibly matching TRBD1 (6 bases). V was pared by 1 base and J by 6 bases, with 13 bases between. This CDR3 has 15 amino acids. Germline V lookup: CDR1 SGHNT, CDR2 YENEEA. The chain's CDR3 is CASSLAHTGTQPQHF. CDR3 nucleotides: TGTGCCAGCAGCTTAGCCCATACAGGGACTCAGCCCCAGCATTTT.

The V and J genes are TRBV19 and TRBJ2-3; D uncertain. CDR1 is LNHDA and CDR2 is SQIVND in the germline V gene (reference sequence). The CDR3 covers 15 residues. V was shortened by 6 bases and J by 1 base, with 14 bases between the two germline ends. CDR3 amino acids: CASSPQFQGTDTQYF. CDR3 DNA: TGTGCCAGTAGCCCTCAATTCCAGGGCACAGATACGCAGTATTTT.